This T cell receptor (beta chain) came from a study of cytomegalovirus exposure and HLA in healthy donors. It was with 60 Vbeta and 13 Jbeta primers that the PCR ran. Only in-frame clones appear in the TCRdb table, and some are missing; sequencing was by immunoSEQ multiplex PCR. This sample has around 210,000 clones; around 80% occur once, and the top ten carry around 0.44%. Study-wide results and caveats: In a later analysis, TCR beta V- and J-gene trimming showed a link to a missense DCLRE1C variant.

With regard to this clone: Its antigen remains unidentified.

Trimming removed 2 bases from V and 4 bases from J, with 11 bases in between. CDR1 and CDR2 from the germline V gene are LNHNV and YYDKDF (reference sequence). There are 14 residues in the CDR3. The clonotype originates from a boy younger than 18 in good health and CMV-seronegative. The J gene is TRBJ1-1, the V gene TRBV15; a weak D match, TRBD1 (6 bases). Sequencing was performed on PBMCs. CDR3 nucleotide sequence: TGTGCCACCAGCAGACGACAGGACTTCACTGAAGCTTTCTTT. It codes for CATSRRQDFTEAFF.